The source of this T cell receptor beta chain is a study of naive and memory T cell subsets (dated by TCRdb to about 2017). Looking at the study overall: In the figure summarizing the skin biopsy and whole blood samples, around 10 blood donors, 7 tuberculin skin test biopsies and 3 saline control biopsies were reported. Usually PCR2 was run as a SYBR Green qPCR and stopped at a set threshold, although low-input samples could use end-point PCR (roughly 6 cycles) instead.

CDR1 is given as SEHNR and CDR2 as FQNEAQ, both from the germline V gene (reference sequence). V lost 1 base and J lost 1 base; the stretch between them is 4 bases long. The CDR3 starts with the cysteine, ends with the phenylalanine, and has 13 residues. Of the read, only the CDR3 DNA is kept; its 39 bases are in frame from base 1. A note on this clonotype: The antigen it recognizes is unknown. Base qualities are not recorded, but no much larger clone differs from it by a single base.

Receptors were amplified or captured by 5' RACE. The ligated cDNA was amplified in four rounds of PCR with nested alpha and beta constant region primers together with the SP2 primer. For the blood and skin samples, TCR RNA was reverse transcribed with SuperScript IV using primers for the alpha and beta constant regions. An oligonucleotide carrying the Illumina SP2 primer and a UMI was ligated to the 3' end of the cDNA by means of T4 RNA ligase 1. The 12-nucleotide UMI consisted of two random hexamers with an eight-base spacer between the hexamers to prevent hairpin formation. From the second PCR onward, TCR alpha and beta chain libraries were processed separately, and dual indexing was applied for multiplexing. After pooling, the indexed libraries were analyzed by capillary electrophoresis and sequenced on either an Illumina MiSeq or NextSeq. PhiX DNA at about 4.5-8% was added to the libraries to raise base diversity and improve cluster recognition. On the study's bioinformatics: Demultiplexor pulled UMIs out of read 2, joined the UMIs with the TCR sequence from read 1, and separated reads according to sample indices. V and J genes and V-J junctions were identified by Decombinator, which gave every TCR a five-part identifier that included V and J deletions. Collapsinator used UMIs to correct sequencing errors and PCR amplification heterogeneity, yielding UMI-based abundance per TCR. Identifiers were converted to nucleotide sequence by CDR3Translator and translated to amino acids, and CDR3 regions were extracted on the basis of terminal motifs. Error-corrected counts of alpha and beta TCRs from blood and skin were compared after being normalized to the amount of input RNA. Through fastp at Q25 and MiXCR, TCRdb rebuilt clones from the public reads, retaining in-frame beta chains. Identical CDR3 proteins give one entry, which carries the most common genes and DNA. The V and J calls reflect TCRdb's pipeline rather than the authors' work. A total of about 59,000 distinct CDR3 sequences appear in this sample, under 10% of them only once. Over 15% of the sample goes to the ten largest clones.

Using 3' ligation of a UMI-containing oligonucleotide to TCR cDNA, the study laid out a robust and sensitive protocol to amplify, sequence and analyze TCRs. For whole blood analysis, over 2 ml of peripheral blood was collected from healthy adult volunteers into Tempus tubes, and RNA was extracted following the manufacturer's instructions. Total RNA, without cell sorting, was DNase treated with RQ1 DNase before reverse transcription, targeting roughly 1 to 1,100 ng input. Libraries were prepared from skin biopsies and whole blood so that pipeline robustness could be tested in samples in which T cells form a minority population. General findings and caveats noted by the study authors: The RNA-based method was acknowledged to be potentially sensitive to changes in TCR transcripts with T cell activation and differentiation.

Recombination joined TRBV7-9 with TRBJ1-1, with the D segment identity uncertain. This TCR came from a female donor in good health. At the DNA level, the sequence is TGTGCCAGCAGCTTAGGATGGAACACTGAAGCTTTCTTT. Translated, it gives CASSLGWNTEAFF.